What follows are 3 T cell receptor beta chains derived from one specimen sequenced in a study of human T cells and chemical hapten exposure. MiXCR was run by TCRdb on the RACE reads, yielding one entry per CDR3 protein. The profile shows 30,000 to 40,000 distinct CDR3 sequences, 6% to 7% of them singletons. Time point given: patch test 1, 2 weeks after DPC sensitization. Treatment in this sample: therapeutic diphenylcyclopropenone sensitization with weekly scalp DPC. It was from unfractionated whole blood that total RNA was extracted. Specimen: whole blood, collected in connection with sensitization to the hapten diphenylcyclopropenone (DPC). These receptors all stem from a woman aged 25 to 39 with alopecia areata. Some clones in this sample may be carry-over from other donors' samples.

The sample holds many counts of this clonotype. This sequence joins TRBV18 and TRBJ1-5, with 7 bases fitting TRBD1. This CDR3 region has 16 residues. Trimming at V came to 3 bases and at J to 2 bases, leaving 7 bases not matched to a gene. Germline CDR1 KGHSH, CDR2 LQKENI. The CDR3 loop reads CASSPRQGGGNQPQHF. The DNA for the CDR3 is TGTGCCAGCTCACCTAGACAGGGCGGTGGCAATCAGCCCCAGCATTTT.

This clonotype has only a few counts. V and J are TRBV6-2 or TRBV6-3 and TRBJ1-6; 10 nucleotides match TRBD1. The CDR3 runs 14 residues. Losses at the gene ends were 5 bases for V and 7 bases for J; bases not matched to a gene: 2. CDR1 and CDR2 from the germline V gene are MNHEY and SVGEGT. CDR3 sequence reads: CASSRTGGNSPLHF. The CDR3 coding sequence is TGTGCCAGCAGTCGGACAGGGGGGAATTCACCCCTCCACTTT.

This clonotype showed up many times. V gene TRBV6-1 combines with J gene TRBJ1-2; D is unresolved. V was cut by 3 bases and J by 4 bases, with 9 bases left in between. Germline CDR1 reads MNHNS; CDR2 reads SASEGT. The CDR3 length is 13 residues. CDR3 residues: CASSEVTVYGYTF. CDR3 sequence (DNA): TGTGCCAGCAGTGAGGTCACGGTCTATGGCTACACCTTC.